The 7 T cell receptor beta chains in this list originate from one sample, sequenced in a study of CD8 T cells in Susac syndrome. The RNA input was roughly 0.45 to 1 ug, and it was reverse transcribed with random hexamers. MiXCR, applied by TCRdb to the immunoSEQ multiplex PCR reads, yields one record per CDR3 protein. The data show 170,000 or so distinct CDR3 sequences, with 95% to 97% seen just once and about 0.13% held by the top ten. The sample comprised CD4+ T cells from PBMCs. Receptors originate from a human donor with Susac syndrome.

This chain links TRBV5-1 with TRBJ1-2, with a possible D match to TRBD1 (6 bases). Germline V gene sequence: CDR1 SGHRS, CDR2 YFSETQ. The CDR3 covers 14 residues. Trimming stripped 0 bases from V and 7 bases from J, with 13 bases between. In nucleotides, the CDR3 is TGCGCCAGCAGCTTGGGACCCGTGGGGGCTGGCTACACCTTC. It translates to CASSLGPVGAGYTF. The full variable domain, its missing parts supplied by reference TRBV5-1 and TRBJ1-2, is KAGVTQTPRYLIKTRGQQVTLSCSPISGHRSVSWYQQTPGQGLQFLFEYFSETQRNKGNFPGRFSGRQFSNSRSEMNVSTLELGDSALYLCASSLGPVGAGYTFGSGTRLTVV.

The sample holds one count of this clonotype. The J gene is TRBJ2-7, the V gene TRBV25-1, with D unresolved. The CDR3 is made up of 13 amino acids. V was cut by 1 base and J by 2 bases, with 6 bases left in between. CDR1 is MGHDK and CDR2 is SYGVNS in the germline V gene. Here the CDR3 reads CASSELVAYEQYF. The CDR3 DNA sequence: TGTGCCAGCAGTGAATTAGTCGCCTACGAGCAGTACTTC.

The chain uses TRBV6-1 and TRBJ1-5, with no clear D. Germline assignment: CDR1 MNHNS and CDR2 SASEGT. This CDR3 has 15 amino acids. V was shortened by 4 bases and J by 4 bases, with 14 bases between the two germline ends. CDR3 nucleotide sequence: TGTGCCAGCAGTGCGTATGGAAACGGGAATCAGCCCCAGCATTTT. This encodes CASSAYGNGNQPQHF.

The CDR3 loop reads CASSQDLGQGNGYTF. Written as DNA, the CDR3 is TGTGCCAGCAGCCAAGATTTGGGACAGGGGAATGGCTACACCTTC. This rearrangement joins TRBV3-1 to TRBJ1-2; 10 bases map to TRBD1. Germline V gene sequence: CDR1 LGHDT, CDR2 YNNKEL (reference sequence). The CDR3 consists of 15 residues. The junction had 4 bases not matched to a gene; V was cut back by 0 bases and J by 6 bases.

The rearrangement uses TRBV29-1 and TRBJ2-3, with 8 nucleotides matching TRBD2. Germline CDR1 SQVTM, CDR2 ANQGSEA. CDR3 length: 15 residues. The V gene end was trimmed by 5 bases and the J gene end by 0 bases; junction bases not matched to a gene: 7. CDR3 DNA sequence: TGCAGCGTTAACCTACGGGGGGGAAGCACAGATACGCAGTATTTT. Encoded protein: CSVNLRGGSTDTQYF.

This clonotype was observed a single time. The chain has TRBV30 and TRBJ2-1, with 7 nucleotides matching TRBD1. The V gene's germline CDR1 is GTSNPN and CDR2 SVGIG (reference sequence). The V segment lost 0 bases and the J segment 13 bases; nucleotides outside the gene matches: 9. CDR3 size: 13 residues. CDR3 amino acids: CAWSVVDRSRQFF. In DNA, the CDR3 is TGTGCCTGGAGTGTAGTGGACAGGAGCCGTCAGTTCTTC.

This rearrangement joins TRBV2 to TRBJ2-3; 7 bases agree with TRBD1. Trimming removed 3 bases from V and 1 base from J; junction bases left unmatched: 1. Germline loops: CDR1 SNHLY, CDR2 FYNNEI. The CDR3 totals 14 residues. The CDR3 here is CASSDGTGTDTQYF. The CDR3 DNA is TGTGCCAGCAGTGACGGGACAGGCACAGATACGCAGTATTTT.